This T cell receptor beta chain was recorded in a study of CD8 T cells in ankylosing spondylitis. From germline, CDR1 is DFQATT and CDR2 SNEGSKA (reference sequence). The CDR3 has 11 amino acids. Trimming left V 3 bases short and J 5 bases short, with 4 bases between. From the 5' RACE reads, TCRdb called clonotypes with MiXCR, one entry per CDR3 protein. The repertoire holds fewer than 250,000 distinct CDR3 sequences, with roughly a tenth as singletons. This clonotype showed up many times. The V and J genes are TRBV20-1 and TRBJ1-4; D gene unclear. Sample: blood, either unsorted or a sorted T cell fraction (not recorded which). This clonotype was sampled from a male donor with ankylosing spondylitis or in good health (not recorded which). Here the CDR3 DNA reads TGCAGTGCTAGTCGCAATGAAAAACTGTTTTTT. Its protein is CSASRNEKLFF.